The 29 T cell receptor beta chains reported below all come from one sample, sequenced in a study of T cells in localized non-small cell lung cancer. Data came from immunoSEQ multiplex PCR; TCRdb stores just in-frame clones and leaves some out. In the table there are fewer than 1,500 clones, about 20% of which are singletons. The input for sequencing was normal lung tissue next to the tumor, taken before any cancer treatment. All receptors derive from a male donor at least 60 years old with stage I lung adenocarcinoma.

V usage is TRBV28 and J usage is TRBJ2-4; 12 bases align to TRBD2. Germline assignment: CDR1 MDHEN and CDR2 SYDVKM. The CDR3 is made up of 14 amino acids. The V and J ends lost 5 bases and 7 bases, in that order; junction bases with no gene match: 3. The CDR3 region is CASSKTSGGNIQYF. As DNA, the CDR3 is TGTGCCAGCAGTAAGACTAGCGGGGGTAACATTCAGTACTTC.

This clone is medium-sized (0.01 to 0.1%) in the sample. V and J are TRBV11-3 and TRBJ2-3; D is perhaps TRBD1 or TRBD2 (5 bases each). CDR3 length: 17 residues. Per germline, CDR1 SGHNT and CDR2 YENEEA. Between the trimmed V and J ends, which lost 1 base and 0 bases, there was a span of 14 bases. CDR3 DNA sequence: TGTGCCAGCAGCTTAGGTCGGATGGGGGTTAGCACAGATACGCAGTATTTT. Amino acids: CASSLGRMGVSTDTQYF.

This clone is large within its sample. Other nucleotide sequences from this sample produce the same CDR3. The rearrangement uses TRBV9 and TRBJ1-1; TRBD1 agrees at 7 bases. Germline CDR1 is SGDLS and CDR2 is YYNGEE. The junction had 3 bases not matched to a gene; V was cut back by 3 bases and J by 1 base. This CDR3 region has 14 residues. Here the CDR3 reads CASSARDRNTEAFF. CDR3 sequence (DNA): TGTGCCAGCAGCGCCCGGGACAGGAACACTGAAGCTTTCTTT.

This clone occurred a few times. The junction shows a germline mismatch at one end, possibly a read error. The chain uses TRBV6-8 and TRBJ2-2; D may match TRBD1 or TRBD2 (5 bases each). This CDR3 has 16 residues. Germline CDR1 reads MNHGY; CDR2 reads SAAAGT. The CDR3 loop is CAISGRDPENTGELFF. The CDR3 coding sequence is TGTGCCATCAGTGGAAGGGACCCGGAGAACACCGGGGAGCTGTTTTTT.

The genes are TRBV6-8 and TRBJ1-1, with D possibly being TRBD1 (5 bases). Germline V lookup: CDR1 MNHGY, CDR2 SAAAGT. The CDR3 has 12 amino acids. V was clipped by 8 bases and J by 3 bases, with 10 bases between them. As DNA, the CDR3 is TGTGCCAGCGCCCGACAGTACACTGAAGCTTTCTTT. This codes for CASARQYTEAFF.

This clone is large (0.1 to 1%) by share. The chain uses TRBV4-1 and TRBJ1-5, with D hard to call. Looked up from germline, CDR1 is MGHRA and CDR2 is YSYEKL. V gave up 0 bases and J gave up 3 bases, with 9 bases separating them. This CDR3 contains 15 residues. The CDR3 is CASSQDSGANQPQHF. Here the CDR3 DNA reads TGCGCCAGCAGCCAAGATTCAGGCGCCAATCAGCCCCAGCATTTT.

This clone showed up just once. The DNA for the CDR3 is TGTGCCAGTAGCCAGGATAGGAGCGGGGCTTCCACAGATACGCAGTATTTT. Protein product: CASSQDRSGASTDTQYF. The chain uses TRBV19 and TRBJ2-3, with 7 bases lining up with TRBD2. With V trimmed by 6 bases and J by 2 bases, 14 bases remained unmatched. Per the germline V gene, CDR1 is LNHDA and CDR2 is SQIVND (reference sequence). The CDR3 has 17 amino acids.

This clone was seen more than once but under ten times. The chain is built from TRBV9 and TRBJ2-1, with D unclear. CDR1 SGDLS and CDR2 YYNGEE come from the germline V gene. CDR3 length: 15 residues. The ends were cut back, 0 bases at V and 1 base at J, with 8 bases in the middle. The CDR3 region has the DNA TGTGCCAGCAGCGTAGTGGGCGATTCCTACAATGAGCAGTTCTTC. Amino acids: CASSVVGDSYNEQFF. Complete variable domain (other parts from reference TRBV9 and TRBJ2-1): DSGVTQTPKHLITATGQRVTLRCSPRSGDLSVYWYQQSLDQGLQFLIQYYNGEERAKGNILERFSAQQFPDLHSELNLSSLELGDSALYFCASSVVGDSYNEQFFGPGTRLTVL.

This clone came up a few times. This sequence joins TRBV5-1 and TRBJ2-5; maybe TRBD1 (6 bases). CDR1 SGHRS and CDR2 YFSETQ come from the germline V gene. Between the trimmed V and J ends, which lost 4 bases and 5 bases, there was a span of 18 bases. CDR3 length: 15 residues. The CDR3 nucleotides read TGCGCCAGCAGCCCCGAAGGGCAGGGGAGCGAGACCCAGTACTTC. Translation: CASSPEGQGSETQYF. Supplemented by reference TRBV5-1 and TRBJ2-5, the full variable domain reads KAGVTQTPRYLIKTRGQQVTLSCSPISGHRSVSWYQQTPGQGLQFLFEYFSETQRNKGNFPGRFSGRQFSNSRSEMNVSTLELGDSALYLCASSPEGQGSETQYFGPGTRLLVL.

The V call is TRBV5-1, the J call TRBJ1-2; perhaps TRBD1 as D (5 bases). Trimming stripped 5 bases from V and 4 bases from J, with 18 bases between. In germline, CDR1 is SGHRS, CDR2 YFSETQ. CDR3 length equals 15 residues. CDR3 amino acids: CASSPTAGLGYGYTF. CDR3 nucleotide sequence: TGCGCCAGCAGTCCCACTGCAGGGTTGGGCTATGGCTACACCTTC.

A few counts support this clone. J is TRBJ2-3 and V is TRBV9; no clear D gene. Germline loops: CDR1 SGDLS, CDR2 YYNGEE. The CDR3 consists of 14 residues. V lost 1 base to trimming and J lost 3 bases, with 9 bases between them. The CDR3 spells CASSVRAETDTQYF. The CDR3 DNA reads TGTGCCAGCAGCGTACGGGCAGAAACAGATACGCAGTATTTT.

There are a few counts of this clone. The CDR3 DNA reads TGTGCCAGTAGTATAGATCTAGGTGGCGGGGGGCTCACAGATACGCAGTATTTT. Translating it yields CASSIDLGGGGLTDTQYF. This sequence joins TRBV19 and TRBJ2-3; TRBD2 matches at 8 bases. Germline V gene sequence: CDR1 LNHDA, CDR2 SQIVND (reference sequence). J lost 2 bases, V lost 0 bases, and 10 bases had no gene match. This CDR3 contains 18 residues.

By frequency in the sample, this clone is medium-sized. The V and J genes are TRBV11-3 and TRBJ2-3, with 7 positions matching TRBD2. The CDR3 extends over 15 amino acids. J lost 6 bases, V lost 5 bases, and 11 bases had no gene match. Germline V gene sequence: CDR1 SGHNT, CDR2 YENEEA. CDR3 nucleotide sequence: TGTGCCAGCAGCAGCGGGACTATCTTAGGTGATACGCAGTATTTT. It specifies CASSSGTILGDTQYF. Looking up the rest from reference TRBV11-3 and TRBJ2-3 gives the full variable domain: EAGVVQSPRYKIIEKKQPVAFWCNPISGHNTLYWYLQNLGQGPELLIRYENEEAVDDSQLPKDRFSAERLKGVDSTLKIQPAELGDSAVYLCASSSGTILGDTQYFGPGTRLTVL.

The gene calls are TRBV19 and TRBJ2-3; no clear D. CDR3 size: 21 residues. Germline loops: CDR1 LNHDA, CDR2 SQIVND (reference sequence). The ends were cut back, 9 bases at V and 0 bases at J, with 34 bases in the middle. CDR3 loop: CARPRFGPRPHLYISTDTQYF. The CDR3 bases are TGTGCCAGACCTCGATTTGGGCCTAGACCCCACCTATATATTAGCACAGATACGCAGTATTTT.

V is TRBV30 and J is TRBJ2-7, with D tentatively TRBD2 (6 bases). Germline values: CDR1 GTSNPN, CDR2 SVGIG (reference sequence). The CDR3 sequence is 18 residues long. The V and J ends lost 0 bases and 5 bases respectively, with 26 bases between them. The DNA of the CDR3 is TGTGCCTGGAGTGTACTTCTTTTCTCTGAGGAAGGCGGGAACGAGCAGTACTTC. It encodes CAWSVLLFSEEGGNEQYF.

The rearrangement uses TRBV18 and TRBJ1-3; 7 positions agree with TRBD1. V dropped 0 bases and J dropped 2; count of bases not matched to a gene: 4. This CDR3 spans 16 amino acids. The V gene's germline CDR1 is KGHSH and CDR2 LQKENI. In DNA, the CDR3 is TGTGCCAGCTCACCACCGACAGGGAACCCTGGAAACACCATATATTTT. This codes for CASSPPTGNPGNTIYF.

This clone was detected a few times. This chain joins TRBV6-8 and TRBJ1-6; unclear D gene. The V and J ends lost 6 bases and 6 bases respectively, with 15 bases between them. The germline V gene encodes CDR1 MNHGY and CDR2 SAAAGT. The CDR3 has 15 amino acids. The CDR3 region is CASRLGRTGNSPLHF. CDR3 bases: TGTGCCAGCAGGCTAGGTCGCACCGGTAATTCACCCCTCCACTTT.

The chain couples TRBV19 to TRBJ1-2, with 12 bases identical to TRBD1. There are 15 residues in the CDR3. V gave up 7 bases and J gave up 7 bases; unmatched junction bases: 10. Germline CDR1 is LNHDA and CDR2 is SQIVND (reference sequence). The CDR3 loop reads CASTSRDRGLPGYTF. The CDR3 DNA reads as TGTGCCAGTACCTCACGGGACAGGGGGCTTCCTGGCTACACCTTC.

This chain connects TRBV11-1 to TRBJ2-7; a possible D gene is TRBD2 (7 bases). This CDR3 has 16 residues. Trimming removed 7 bases at V and 5 bases at J, with 24 bases between. The germline gives CDR1 SGHAT, CDR2 FQDESV (reference sequence). This CDR3 is CASNPGGGGKFNEQYF. The CDR3 DNA reads TGTGCCAGCAACCCCGGGGGCGGGGGTAAATTTAACGAGCAGTACTTC.

This clone was observed a few times. A junction end diverges from the germline sequence, so it may reflect a read error. CDR3 DNA: TGTGCCAGCACCCAACGAACAGGGGGCAACACTGAAGCTTTCTTT. Amino acid sequence: CASTQRTGGNTEAFF. The rearrangement links TRBV16 to TRBJ1-1, with 9 bases that match TRBD1. CDR1 KGHSY and CDR2 FQNENV come from the germline V gene. The CDR3 sequence is 15 residues long.

This clone was found a few times. The chain joins TRBV28 to TRBJ1-6, with TRBD1 as a possible D gene (6 bases). V was trimmed by 5 bases and J by 11 bases, leaving 16 bases between them. The length of the CDR3 is 14 residues. Germline lookup yields CDR1 MDHEN and CDR2 SYDVKM. CDR3 DNA: TGTGCCAGCAGTACAAACAGGGAAGGGGCACCCCTCCACTTT. Residues: CASSTNREGAPLHF.

This clone came up a few times. The gene calls are TRBV19 and TRBJ2-1; the D gene could be TRBD1 or TRBD2 (5 bases each). Per germline, CDR1 LNHDA and CDR2 SQIVND (reference sequence). V lost 5 bases and J 3 bases, leaving 11 bases between the germline ends. There are 14 residues in the CDR3. DNA of the CDR3: TGTGCCAGTAGTGTGGGGGTTAACTACAATGAGCAGTTCTTC. This translates into CASSVGVNYNEQFF.

The CDR3 nucleotides read TGTGCCAGCAGTGTCCGCTCAGGGGTTTCACCCCTCCACTTT. Its translation: CASSVRSGVSPLHF. The rearrangement joins TRBV28 to TRBJ1-6; tentatively, D is TRBD1 (6 bases). This CDR3 is built from 14 residues. V was cut by 5 bases and J by 9 bases, with 14 bases left in between. Germline V gene data show CDR1 as MDHEN and CDR2 as SYDVKM. The full variable domain, in which reference TRBV28 and TRBJ1-6 provide the parts outside the CDR3, is DVKVTQSSRYLVKRTGEKVFLECVQDMDHENMFWYRQDPGLGLRLIYFSYDVKMKEKGDIPEGYSVSREKKERFSLILESASTNQTSMYLCASSVRSGVSPLHFGNGTRLTVT.

The rearrangement links TRBV18 to TRBJ1-3; D uncertain. In germline, CDR1 is KGHSH, CDR2 LQKENI. The CDR3 has 16 residues. The V and J ends lost 3 bases and 0 bases respectively, with 12 bases between them. Here the CDR3 reads CASSPASEDSGNTIYF. The DNA of the CDR3 is TGTGCCAGCTCACCTGCCTCAGAAGACTCTGGAAACACCATATATTTT.

By share of the sample, this clone is medium-sized (0.01 to 0.1%). The J gene is TRBJ1-4, the V gene TRBV7-2; D unclear. CDR1 is SGHTA, CDR2 FQGNSA, per germline. V lost 4 bases to trimming and J lost 8 bases, with 11 bases between them. The CDR3 length is 13 residues. This chain's CDR3 is CASSWVCGEKLFF. As DNA, the CDR3 is TGTGCCAGCAGCTGGGTGTGTGGCGAAAAACTGTTTTTT.

The genes are TRBV6-8 and TRBJ2-3, with TRBD1 matching 8 bases. CDR1 and CDR2 (germline): MNHGY, SAAAGT. J was trimmed by 0 bases and V by 0 bases; bases with no gene match: 14. The CDR3 has 20 amino acids. The CDR3 DNA is TGTGCCAGCAGTTACTCGAAGGGACAGGTAGAGGATGGAAGCACAGATACGCAGTATTTT. Its protein product is CASSYSKGQVEDGSTDTQYF.

This clone is deemed medium-sized. The genes are TRBV4-1 and TRBJ2-7; TRBD2 agrees at 7 bases. J gave up 6 bases and V 6 bases, and 14 bases lay outside the gene matches. In germline, CDR1 is MGHRA, CDR2 YSYEKL. This CDR3 has 15 amino acids. The CDR3 DNA sequence: TGCGCCAGCAGTCGCGCCACCGGCGGGGGTCTCGAGCAGTACTTC. This sequence encodes CASSRATGGGLEQYF.

This clone qualifies as medium-sized. This chain connects TRBV11-3 to TRBJ1-2, with a tentative D call TRBD1 (5 bases). The V end was cut by 4 bases, the J end by 5 bases, with 20 bases between. The CDR3 spans 16 residues. Per the germline V gene, CDR1 is SGHNT and CDR2 is YENEEA. The CDR3 spells CASSSSAGKTDYGYTF. The DNA of the CDR3 is TGTGCCAGCAGCTCGTCGGCGGGGAAGACAGATTATGGCTACACCTTC.

The CDR3 here is CASSPVNTEAFF. Written as DNA, the CDR3 is TGTGCCAGCAGCCCCGTGAACACTGAAGCTTTCTTT. The rearrangement uses TRBV14 and TRBJ1-1; no definite D call. CDR1 is SGHDN, CDR2 FVKESK, per germline. V lost 4 bases and J 0 bases, leaving 3 bases between the germline ends. This CDR3 comprises 12 residues.